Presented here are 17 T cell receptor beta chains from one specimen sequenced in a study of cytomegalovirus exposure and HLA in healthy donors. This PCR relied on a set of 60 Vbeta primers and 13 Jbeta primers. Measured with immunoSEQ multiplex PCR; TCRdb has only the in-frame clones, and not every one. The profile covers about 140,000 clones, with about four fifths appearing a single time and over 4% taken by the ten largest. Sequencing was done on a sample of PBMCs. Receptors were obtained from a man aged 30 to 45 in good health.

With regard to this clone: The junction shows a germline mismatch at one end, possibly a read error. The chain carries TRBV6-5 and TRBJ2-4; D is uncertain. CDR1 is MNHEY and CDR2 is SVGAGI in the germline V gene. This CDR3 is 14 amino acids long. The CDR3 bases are TGTGCCAGCAGTCCTAGTAAAGCCATAAACATTCAGTACTTC. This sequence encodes CASSPSKAINIQYF.

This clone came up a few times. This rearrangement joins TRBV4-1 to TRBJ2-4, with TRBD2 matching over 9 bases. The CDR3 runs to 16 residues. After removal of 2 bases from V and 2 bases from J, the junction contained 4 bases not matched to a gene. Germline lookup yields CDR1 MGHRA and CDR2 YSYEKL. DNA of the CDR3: TGCGCCAGCAGCCAACCTACTAGCGGGTCCAAAAACATTCAGTACTTC. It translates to CASSQPTSGSKNIQYF.

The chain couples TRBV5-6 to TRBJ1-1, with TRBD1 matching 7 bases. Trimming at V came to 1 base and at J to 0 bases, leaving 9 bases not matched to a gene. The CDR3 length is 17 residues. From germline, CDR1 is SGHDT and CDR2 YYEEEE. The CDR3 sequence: CASSLLRDSALNTEAFF. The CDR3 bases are TGTGCCAGCAGCTTGCTTAGGGACAGTGCTTTGAACACTGAAGCTTTCTTT.

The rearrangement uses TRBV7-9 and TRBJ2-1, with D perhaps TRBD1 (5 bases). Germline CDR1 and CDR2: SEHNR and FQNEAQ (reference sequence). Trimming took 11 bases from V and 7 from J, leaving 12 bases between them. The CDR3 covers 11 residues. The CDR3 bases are TGTGCCCTGGCCCAGGGTAATGAGCAGTTCTTC. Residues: CALAQGNEQFF.

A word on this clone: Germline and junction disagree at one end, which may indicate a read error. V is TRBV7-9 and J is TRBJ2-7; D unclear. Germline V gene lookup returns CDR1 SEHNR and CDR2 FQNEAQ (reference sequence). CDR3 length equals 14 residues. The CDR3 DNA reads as TGTTCCAGCAGCTTAATTGCGAGCTCCTACGAGCAGTACTTC. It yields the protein CSSSLIASSYEQYF.

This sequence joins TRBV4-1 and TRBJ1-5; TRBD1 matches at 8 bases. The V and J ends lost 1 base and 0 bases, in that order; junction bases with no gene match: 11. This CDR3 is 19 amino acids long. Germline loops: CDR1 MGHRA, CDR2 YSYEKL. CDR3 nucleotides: TGCGCCAGCAGCCAAGTTCCCGGACAGGGCCCTAATAGCAATCAGCCCCAGCATTTT. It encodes CASSQVPGQGPNSNQPQHF.

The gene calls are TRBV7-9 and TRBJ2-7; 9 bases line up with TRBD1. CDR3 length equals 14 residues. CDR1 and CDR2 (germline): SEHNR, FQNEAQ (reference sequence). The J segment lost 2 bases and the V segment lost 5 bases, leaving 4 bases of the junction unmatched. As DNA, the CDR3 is TGTGCCAGCAGCCAACGGGACAGGGCCTACGAGCAGTACTTC. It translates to CASSQRDRAYEQYF.

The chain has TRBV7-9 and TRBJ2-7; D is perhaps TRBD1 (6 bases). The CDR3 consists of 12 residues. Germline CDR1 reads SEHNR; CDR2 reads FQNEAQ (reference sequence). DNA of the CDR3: TGTTCTGTTGTGACAGGCTCCTACGAGCAGTACTTC. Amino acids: CSVVTGSYEQYF.

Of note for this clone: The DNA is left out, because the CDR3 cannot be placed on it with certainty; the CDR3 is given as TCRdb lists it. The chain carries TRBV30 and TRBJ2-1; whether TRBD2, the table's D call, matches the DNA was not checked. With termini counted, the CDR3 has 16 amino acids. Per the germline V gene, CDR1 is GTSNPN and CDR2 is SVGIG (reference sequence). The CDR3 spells CAWSPLGVAGGSPRFF.

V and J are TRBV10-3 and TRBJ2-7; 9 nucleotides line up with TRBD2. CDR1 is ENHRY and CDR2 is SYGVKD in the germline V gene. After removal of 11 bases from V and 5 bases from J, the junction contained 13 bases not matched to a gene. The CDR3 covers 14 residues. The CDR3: CAGSRREGRNEQYF. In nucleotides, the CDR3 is TGTGCCGGCTCCCGGCGGGAGGGCCGAAACGAGCAGTACTTC.

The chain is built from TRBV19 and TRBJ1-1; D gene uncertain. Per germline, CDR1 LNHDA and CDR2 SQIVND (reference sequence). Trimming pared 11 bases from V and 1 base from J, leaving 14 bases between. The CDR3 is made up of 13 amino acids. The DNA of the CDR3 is TGTGCCGTTCGCCCTTCGGGGAACACTGAAGCTTTCTTT. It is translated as CAVRPSGNTEAFF. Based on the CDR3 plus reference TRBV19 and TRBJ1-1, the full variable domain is DGGITQSPKYLFRKEGQNVTLSCEQNLNHDAMYWYRQDPGQGLRLIYYSQIVNDFQKGDIAEGYSVSREKKESFPLTVTSAQKNPTAFYLCAVRPSGNTEAFFGQGTRLTVV.

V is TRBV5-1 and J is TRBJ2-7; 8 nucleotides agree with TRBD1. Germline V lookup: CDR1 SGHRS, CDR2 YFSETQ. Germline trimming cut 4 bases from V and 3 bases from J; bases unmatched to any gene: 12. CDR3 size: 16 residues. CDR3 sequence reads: CASSLVRGQGVYEQYF. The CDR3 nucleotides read TGCGCCAGCAGCCTCGTGCGTGGACAGGGTGTCTACGAGCAGTACTTC.

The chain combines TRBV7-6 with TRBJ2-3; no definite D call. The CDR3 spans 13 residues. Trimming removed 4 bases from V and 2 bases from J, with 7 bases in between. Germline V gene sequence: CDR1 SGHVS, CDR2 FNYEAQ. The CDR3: CASSSFPTDTQYF. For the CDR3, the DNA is TGTGCCAGCAGCTCCTTCCCCACAGATACGCAGTATTTT.

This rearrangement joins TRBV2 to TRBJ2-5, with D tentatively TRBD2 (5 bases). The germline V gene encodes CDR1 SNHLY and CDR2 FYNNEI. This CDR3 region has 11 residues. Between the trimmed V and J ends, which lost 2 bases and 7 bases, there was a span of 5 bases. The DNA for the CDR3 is TGTGCCAGCAGTGAACTAGCGACCCAGTACTTC. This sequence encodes CASSELATQYF.

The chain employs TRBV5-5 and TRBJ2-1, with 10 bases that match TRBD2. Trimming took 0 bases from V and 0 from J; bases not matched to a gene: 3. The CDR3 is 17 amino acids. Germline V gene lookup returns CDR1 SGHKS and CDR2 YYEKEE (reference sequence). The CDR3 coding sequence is TGTGCCAGCAGCTTGGCCGCTAGCGGGAGCTCCTACAATGAGCAGTTCTTC. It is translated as CASSLAASGSSYNEQFF. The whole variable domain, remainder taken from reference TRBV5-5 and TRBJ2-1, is DAGVTQSPTHLIKTRGQQVTLRCSPISGHKSVSWYQQVLGQGPQFIFQYYEKEERGRGNFPDRFSARQFPNYSSELNVNALLLGDSALYLCASSLAASGSSYNEQFFGPGTRLTVL.

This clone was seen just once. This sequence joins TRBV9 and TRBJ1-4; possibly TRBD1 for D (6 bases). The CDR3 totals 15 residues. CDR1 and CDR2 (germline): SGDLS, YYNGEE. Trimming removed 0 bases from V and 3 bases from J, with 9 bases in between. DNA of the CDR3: TGTGCCAGCAGCGTAGTAGGGGGAGCTAATGAAAAACTGTTTTTT. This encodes CASSVVGGANEKLFF.

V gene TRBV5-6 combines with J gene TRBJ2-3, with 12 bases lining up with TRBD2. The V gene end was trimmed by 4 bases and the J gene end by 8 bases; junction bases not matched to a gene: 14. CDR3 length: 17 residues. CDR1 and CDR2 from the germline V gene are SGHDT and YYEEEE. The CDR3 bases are TGTGCCAGCAGCACCGGACTAGCGGGACCCCTATTCGGTACGCAGTATTTT. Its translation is CASSTGLAGPLFGTQYF.